A single sample is the source of the 16 T cell receptor beta chains below, sequenced in a study of T cells in Graves' hyperthyroidism and ophthalmopathy. Regions amplified from RNA transcripts were the TCR beta CDR3 regions. HTBI primers were employed in a first-round RT-PCR of the TCR CDR3. TCRdb re-called the multiplex PCR reads through MiXCR, storing one row per CDR3 protein. In the table there are about half a million distinct CDR3 sequences, about 16% of which are singletons. Sequenced: blood. Receptors originate from a woman aged 30 to 39 with Graves' ophthalmopathy.

V usage is TRBV20-1 and J usage is TRBJ2-2; D uncertain. This CDR3 has 15 amino acids. CDR1 and CDR2 (germline): DFQATT, SNEGSKA (reference sequence). Trimming stripped 2 bases from V and 3 bases from J, with 13 bases between. CDR3 sequence (DNA): TGCAGTGCTAGACCCCGGAGTTGGTACACCGGGGAGCTGTTTTTT. This translates into CSARPRSWYTGELFF.

The table lists this clonotype with a few counts. This chain uses TRBV13 with TRBJ2-7, with D possibly TRBD2 on 6 matching bases. The CDR3 has 16 amino acids. Germline CDR1 is PRHDT and CDR2 is FYEKMQ (reference sequence). V lost 2 bases and J 4 bases, leaving 18 bases between the germline ends. CDR3 coding DNA: TGTGCCAGCAGCTTACGCCCTAGCGTGGGGGTATACGAGCAGTACTTC. Translating it yields CASSLRPSVGVYEQYF. The whole variable domain, filled in from reference TRBV13 and TRBJ2-7, reads AAGVIQSPRHLIKEKRETATLKCYPIPRHDTVYWYQQGPGQDPQFLISFYEKMQSDKGSIPDRFSAQQFSDYHSELNMSSLELGDSALYFCASSLRPSVGVYEQYFGPGTRLTVT.

In its sample, this clonotype was seen a few times. The rearrangement joins TRBV5-4 to TRBJ2-2; 8 nucleotides match TRBD2. V lost 4 bases and J lost 4; bases outside the gene matches: 9. The germline CDR1 and CDR2 sequences are SGHNT and YYREEE (reference sequence). This CDR3 is 16 amino acids long. The CDR3: CASSPRTGGFTGELFF. The CDR3, as DNA: TGTGCCAGCAGCCCCAGGACGGGGGGGTTCACCGGGGAGCTGTTTTTT.

There are a few counts of this clonotype. This chain links TRBV9 with TRBJ2-3; 10 positions match TRBD1. CDR1 is SGDLS and CDR2 is YYNGEE in the germline V gene. There are 16 residues in the CDR3. The junction had 6 bases not matched to a gene; V was cut back by 4 bases and J by 1 base. The CDR3 loop reads CASSSGTGEGTDTQYF. CDR3 in DNA: TGTGCCAGCAGCTCAGGGACAGGGGAGGGCACAGATACGCAGTATTTT. The full variable domain, completed using reference TRBV9 and TRBJ2-3, is DSGVTQTPKHLITATGQRVTLRCSPRSGDLSVYWYQQSLDQGLQFLIQYYNGEERAKGNILERFSAQQFPDLHSELNLSSLELGDSALYFCASSSGTGEGTDTQYFGPGTRLTVL.

In its sample, this clonotype was seen many times. This chain joins TRBV13 and TRBJ2-7, with 7 bases identical to TRBD1. Germline assignment: CDR1 PRHDT and CDR2 FYEKMQ (reference sequence). CDR3 length: 14 amino acids. The ends lost 1 base at V and 4 bases at J; junction bases unmatched: 4. The CDR3 spells CASSLEDRTYEQYF. The CDR3 nucleotides read TGTGCCAGCAGCTTAGAGGACAGGACTTACGAGCAGTACTTC.

This clonotype was observed a single time. V and J are TRBV19 and TRBJ1-2; the D gene is possibly TRBD1 (5 bases). Trimming removed 5 bases at V and 0 bases at J, with 10 bases between. Germline V CDR1 and CDR2: LNHDA, SQIVND (reference sequence). The CDR3 contains 14 residues. The CDR3: CASSSDSTNYGYTF. The CDR3 coding sequence is TGTGCCAGTAGTTCCGACAGCACTAACTATGGCTACACCTTC.

This rearrangement joins TRBV28 to TRBJ1-5; D is unclear. V dropped 11 bases and J dropped 3 bases, with 14 bases sitting between them. Germline CDR1 is MDHEN and CDR2 is SYDVKM. This CDR3 is built from 13 residues. CDR3 in DNA: TGTGCCTCCGGGTCAGTGGACAATCAGCCCCAGCATTTT. Translated, it gives CASGSVDNQPQHF. The full variable domain, completed using reference TRBV28 and TRBJ1-5, is DVKVTQSSRYLVKRTGEKVFLECVQDMDHENMFWYRQDPGLGLRLIYFSYDVKMKEKGDIPEGYSVSREKKERFSLILESASTNQTSMYLCASGSVDNQPQHFGDGTRLSIL.

This clonotype occurred a few times. V is TRBV5-1 and J is TRBJ2-7, with 7 bases matching TRBD2. The germline gives CDR1 SGHRS, CDR2 YFSETQ. CDR3 length: 16 amino acids. J gave up 4 bases and V 0 bases, and 10 bases lay outside the gene matches. CDR3 protein: CASSLEAGGSTYEQYF. The CDR3 bases are TGCGCCAGCAGCTTGGAAGCCGGGGGGTCTACATACGAGCAGTACTTC.

The gene calls are TRBV4-2 and TRBJ1-4; TRBD1 aligns across 9 bases. V gave up 4 bases and J gave up 5 bases; unmatched junction bases: 14. The CDR3 has 18 residues. Per germline, CDR1 LGHNA and CDR2 YNFKEQ. The CDR3, as DNA: TGTGCCAGCAGCCTTTCAATAGGACAGGGGAGGTTAAATGAAAAACTGTTTTTT. This codes for CASSLSIGQGRLNEKLFF.

This clonotype was counted ten times or more. The V call is TRBV5-1, the J call TRBJ1-4, with D tentatively TRBD1 (6 bases). V lost 4 bases, J lost 7 bases, and 14 bases lay in between. The CDR3 runs to 14 residues. Germline CDR1 and CDR2: SGHRS and YFSETQ. The CDR3 region is CASSLSGQTEKLFF. In DNA, the CDR3 is TGCGCCAGCAGCCTCTCCGGACAGACTGAAAAACTGTTTTTT.

This sequence joins TRBV3-1 and TRBJ1-3; D is unclear. V was cut by 5 bases and J by 4 bases, with 12 bases left in between. CDR1 LGHDT and CDR2 YNNKEL come from the germline V gene (reference sequence). This CDR3 comprises 14 residues. The CDR3 loop is CASSSPPRGNTIYF. CDR3 sequence (DNA): TGTGCCAGCAGCTCCCCCCCTAGGGGAAACACCATATATTTT.

This chain joins TRBV9 and TRBJ2-2, with TRBD2 matching over 12 bases. Trimming at V came to 0 bases and at J to 5 bases, leaving 8 bases not matched to a gene. This CDR3 is built from 18 residues. The germline gives CDR1 SGDLS, CDR2 YYNGEE. The CDR3 loop is CASSVVPSGRAWTGELFF. The CDR3, as DNA: TGTGCCAGCAGCGTAGTCCCTAGCGGGAGGGCCTGGACCGGGGAGCTGTTTTTT.

This clonotype occurred many times. The J gene is TRBJ2-1, the V gene TRBV28; TRBD1 is a possible D gene (8 bases). CDR3 length: 16 residues. CDR1 and CDR2 from the germline V gene are MDHEN and SYDVKM. The germline V and J ends were trimmed by 4 bases and 4 bases, with 17 bases remaining between them. The CDR3 coding sequence is TGTGCCAGCAGTTCATCACAGGGGGGGAATTACAATGAGCAGTTCTTC. It is translated as CASSSSQGGNYNEQFF.

This clonotype was counted between two and nine times. This chain links TRBV29-1 with TRBJ2-5, with TRBD2 identical over 7 bases. The CDR3 covers 12 residues. Germline assignment: CDR1 SQVTM and CDR2 ANQGSEA. Germline trimming cut 8 bases from V and 2 bases from J; bases unmatched to any gene: 5. The CDR3 region has the DNA TGCAGCCATCGGGACTATCAAGAGACCCAGTACTTC. This sequence encodes CSHRDYQETQYF.

To note about this clonotype: Just one base apart from a much larger clone, this may be a read error. The chain couples TRBV28 to TRBJ1-4, with 7 positions matching TRBD1. Unmatched junction bases numbered 9, after V lost 1 base and J lost 1 base. The CDR3 has 18 amino acids. Germline assignment: CDR1 MDHEN and CDR2 SYDVKM. CDR3 nucleotide sequence: TGTGCCAGCAGTTTATTAGATCGCAGGGGGATAACTAATGAAAAACTGTTTTTT. Translated: CASSLLDRRGITNEKLFF.

The rearrangement links TRBV7-6 to TRBJ2-7, with 8 bases that match TRBD1. There are 17 residues in the CDR3. Germline loops: CDR1 SGHVS, CDR2 FNYEAQ. With V trimmed by 2 bases and J by 7 bases, 16 bases remained unmatched. CDR3 nucleotides: TGTGCCAGCAGCTTATCACCCTCAGGGGGCAGGAGGAGAGAGCAGTACTTC. Translated: CASSLSPSGGRRREQYF.